This is a list of T cell receptor beta chains from one sample in a study of immune evolution from preneoplasia to lung adenocarcinoma. The assay was immunoSEQ multiplex PCR, and TCRdb's table has in-frame clones only and misses some. The sample comprises 35,000 to 40,000 clones, roughly 68% of which are singletons, and approximately 6.5% rests with the top ten. Material for sequencing was FFPE invasive lung adenocarcinoma tissue. The origin of the receptors is a person aged 55 to 69 with lung adenocarcinoma. Both conserved end residues are part of each CDR3.

V gene | CDR3 protein
TRBV4-2 | CASSQGTTEDTQYF
TRBV5-6 | CASSLGVVAGGRAKNIQYF
TRBV7-2 | CASSRDRGGNEQFF
TRBV9 | CASSAGLAGETQYF
TRBV9 | CASMTSGSVPGELFF
TRBV11-2 | CASSSTGNGYTF
TRBV18 | CASSLHQGVDTQYF
TRBV11-2 | CASTGTGQGQYF
TRBV29-1 | CSVGLAATYEQYF
TRBV6-6 | CASSYRNTEAFF